This TCR beta chain was observed in a study of T cells after yellow fever vaccination. About the study: Any fraction with a low cell number was prepared using SMART-Seq v4 Ultra Low Input.

As to this clonotype: Its target is unknown.

Template-switching 5'RACE yielded the TCR cDNA; a universal primer site and UMIs were added in the process. TCRdb reanalysed the 5' RACE reads using MiXCR and keeps one entry per CDR3 protein. Of 110,000 or so distinct CDR3 sequences listed, 5.5% to 8% are singletons. General study results and limits: The appearance of a small share of clonotypes in both CD4 and CD8 compartments was observed. One caveat is that FACS-sorted repertoires could contain abundant clonotypes contaminating from the bulk population.

Material: CD4+ T cells sorted from PBMCs, obtained about 49 days after the first yellow fever vaccination. This receptor was taken from a man aged 18-30 years who received the YFV17D yellow fever vaccine.

CDR3: CASSQTSGVYSNQPQHF. As DNA, the CDR3 is TGCGCCAGCAGCCAAACCTCAGGGGTTTATAGCAATCAGCCCCAGCATTTT. The rearrangement links TRBV4-1 to TRBJ1-5, with D possibly matching TRBD1 (6 bases). Germline V gene sequence: CDR1 MGHRA, CDR2 YSYEKL. The CDR3 loop spans 17 amino acids. Trimming took off 2 bases at V and 0 bases at J, with 14 bases between the two ends.